A single sample is the source of the 5 T cell receptor beta chains below, sequenced in a study of cytotoxic CD8 clonotypes in ibrutinib-treated CLL. Some clones are missing from TCRdb's copy, which holds only in-frame ones; the method was immunoSEQ multiplex PCR. This repertoire shows some 85,000 clones, more than 70% found once; its top ten account for approximately 23%. Here the sequenced sample was PBMCs, taken after 24 months of ibrutinib treatment. These receptors were obtained from a human donor with chronic lymphocytic leukemia.

This clone was recorded a few times. The V and J genes are TRBV18 and TRBJ2-1; D is unclear. Germline CDR1 reads KGHSH; CDR2 reads LQKENI. Trimming took off 6 bases at V and 0 bases at J, with 9 bases between the two ends. The CDR3 sequence is 14 residues long. The CDR3 protein is CASSPDYSYNEQFF. CDR3 DNA: TGTGCCAGCTCGCCAGATTACTCCTACAATGAGCAGTTCTTC.

This clone came up a few times. The J gene is TRBJ2-7, the V gene TRBV18; possible D gene TRBD1, 6 bases. The CDR3 contains 15 residues. Germline V CDR1 and CDR2: KGHSH, LQKENI. Trimming pared 2 bases from V and 6 bases from J, leaving 17 bases between. Here the CDR3 DNA reads TGTGCCAGCTCACCAGAGTCTGGGGGCAGGGGCGAGCAGTACTTC. Translated, it gives CASSPESGGRGEQYF.

The chain is built from TRBV18 and TRBJ1-1; D is possibly TRBD1 (6 bases). CDR1 and CDR2 from the germline V gene are KGHSH and LQKENI. Trimming removed 6 bases at V and 1 base at J, with 12 bases between. The CDR3 extends over 14 amino acids. The CDR3 region is CASSPDRRNTEAFF. The DNA for the CDR3 is TGTGCCAGCTCCCCTGACAGGAGGAACACTGAAGCTTTCTTT.

This clone was seen a few times. The chain joins TRBV2 to TRBJ2-3; D is uncertain. The CDR3 runs 12 residues. V lost 4 bases and J lost 5, with 7 bases in between. Germline CDR1 and CDR2: SNHLY and FYNNEI. The CDR3 DNA follows: TGTGCCAGCAGTGTAACCGGAGATACGCAGTATTTT. Protein sequence: CASSVTGDTQYF. The variable domain in full, with the rest retrieved from reference TRBV2 and TRBJ2-3, is EPEVTQTPSHQVTQMGQEVILRCVPISNHLYFYWYRQILGQKVEFLVSFYNNEISEKSEIFDDQFSVERPDGSNFTLKIRSTKLEDSAMYFCASSVTGDTQYFGPGTRLTVL.

The chain combines TRBV6-4 with TRBJ2-1; D is perhaps TRBD1 (8 bases). The V and J ends lost 5 bases and 4 bases respectively, with 18 bases between them. The length of the CDR3 is 16 residues. The germline CDR1 and CDR2 sequences are MRHNA and SNTAGT. The CDR3 region has the DNA TGTGCCAGCAGTCGTCGTACAGGGGGGGAATACAATGAGCAGTTCTTC. Protein sequence: CASSRRTGGEYNEQFF.